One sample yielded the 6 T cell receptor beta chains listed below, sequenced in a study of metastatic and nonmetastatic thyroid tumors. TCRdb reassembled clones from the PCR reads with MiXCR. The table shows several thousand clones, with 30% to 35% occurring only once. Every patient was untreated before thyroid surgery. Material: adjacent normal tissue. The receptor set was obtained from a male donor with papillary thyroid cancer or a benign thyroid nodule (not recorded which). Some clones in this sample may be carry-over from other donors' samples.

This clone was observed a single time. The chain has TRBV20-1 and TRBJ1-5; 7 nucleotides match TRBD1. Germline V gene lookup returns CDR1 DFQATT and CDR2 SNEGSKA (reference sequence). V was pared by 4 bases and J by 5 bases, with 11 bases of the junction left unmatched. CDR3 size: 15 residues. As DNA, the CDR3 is TGCAGTGCTAATCCGGGCGCACAGGGGTATCAGCCCCAGCATTTT. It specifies CSANPGAQGYQPQHF.

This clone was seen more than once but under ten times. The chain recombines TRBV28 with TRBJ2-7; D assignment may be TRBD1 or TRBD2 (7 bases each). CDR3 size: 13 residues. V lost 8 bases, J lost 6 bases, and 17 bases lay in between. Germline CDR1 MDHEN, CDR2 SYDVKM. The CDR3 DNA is TGTGCCAGCCAGGGGGAGGGCCTAATCGAGCAGTACTTC. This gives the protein CASQGEGLIEQYF.

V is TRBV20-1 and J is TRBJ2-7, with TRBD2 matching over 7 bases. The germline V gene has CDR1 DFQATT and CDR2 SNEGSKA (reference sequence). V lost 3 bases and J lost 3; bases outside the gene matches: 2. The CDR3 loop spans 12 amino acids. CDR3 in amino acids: CSARTGGYEQYF. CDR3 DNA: TGCAGTGCTAGGACGGGGGGCTACGAGCAGTACTTC.

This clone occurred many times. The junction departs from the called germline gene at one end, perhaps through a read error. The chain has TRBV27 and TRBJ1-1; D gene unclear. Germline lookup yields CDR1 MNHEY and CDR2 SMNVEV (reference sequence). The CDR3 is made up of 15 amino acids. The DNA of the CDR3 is TGTGCCAGCGGTTTAAATGTCGGATGGGGCACTGAAGCTTTCTTT. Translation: CASGLNVGWGTEAFF.

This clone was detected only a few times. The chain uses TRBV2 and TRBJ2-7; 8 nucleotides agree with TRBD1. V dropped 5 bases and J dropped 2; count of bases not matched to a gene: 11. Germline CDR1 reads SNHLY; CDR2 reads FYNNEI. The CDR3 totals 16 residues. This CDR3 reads CASSKPRDRPTYEQYF. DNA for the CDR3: TGTGCCAGCAGTAAGCCACGGGACAGGCCCACCTACGAGCAGTACTTC.

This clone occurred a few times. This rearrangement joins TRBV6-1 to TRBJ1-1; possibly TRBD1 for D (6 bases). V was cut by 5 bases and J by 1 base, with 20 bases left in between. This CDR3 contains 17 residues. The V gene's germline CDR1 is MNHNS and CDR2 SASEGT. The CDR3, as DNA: TGTGCCAGCAGTCAGAAAAACCGGGGGCTATCGAACACTGAAGCTTTCTTT. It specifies CASSQKNRGLSNTEAFF.